This TCR beta chain was sequenced for a study of blood T cells in healthy people across ages. Overall study results and limits: In older individuals, TCR beta diversity per million T cells was lower, falling roughly linearly with age.

Primed by a sample-barcoded 5' primer and a J-beta primer mix, a second PCR proceeded for about 6 to 11 cycles. One entry per CDR3 protein, called by TCRdb with MiXCR from the 5' RACE reads. The sample carries 450,000 to 650,000 distinct CDR3 sequences, 24% recorded once. This clonotype was detected only a few times. Its antigen is unknown. This CDR3 comprises 15 residues. After removal of 6 bases from V and 4 bases from J, the junction contained 5 bases not matched to a gene. These sequences were also reported in another study, on T cells of mothers and their children. That source reports: Donation came from three healthy Caucasian mothers together with their six children. Persisting microchimeric T cell clones went undetected.

The origin of this receptor is a boy aged 5-17 years in good health. The gene calls are TRBV12-3 or TRBV12-4 and TRBJ2-6; 8 bases fit TRBD1. The sample comprised blood. The CDR3 protein is CASRTGVSGANVLTF. The CDR3 DNA sequence: TGTGCCAGCAGGACAGGGGTTTCGGGGGCCAACGTCCTGACTTTC.